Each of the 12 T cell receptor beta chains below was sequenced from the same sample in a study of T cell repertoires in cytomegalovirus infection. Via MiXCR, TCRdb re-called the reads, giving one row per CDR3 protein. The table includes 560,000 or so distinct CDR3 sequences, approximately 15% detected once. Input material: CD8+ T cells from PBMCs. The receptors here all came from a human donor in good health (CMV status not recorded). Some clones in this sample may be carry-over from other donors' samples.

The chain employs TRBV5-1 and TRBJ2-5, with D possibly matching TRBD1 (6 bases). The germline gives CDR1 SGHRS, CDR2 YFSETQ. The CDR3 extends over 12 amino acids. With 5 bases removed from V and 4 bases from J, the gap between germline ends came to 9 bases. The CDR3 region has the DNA TGCGCCAGCAGACAGGGTGGAGAGACCCAGTACTTC. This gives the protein CASRQGGETQYF.

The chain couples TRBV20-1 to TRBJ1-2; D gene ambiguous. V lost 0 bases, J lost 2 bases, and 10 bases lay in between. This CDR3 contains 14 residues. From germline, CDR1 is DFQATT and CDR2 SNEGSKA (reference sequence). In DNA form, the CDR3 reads TGCAGTGCTAGAGACGTCCGTCGGAACTATGGCTACACCTTC. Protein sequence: CSARDVRRNYGYTF.

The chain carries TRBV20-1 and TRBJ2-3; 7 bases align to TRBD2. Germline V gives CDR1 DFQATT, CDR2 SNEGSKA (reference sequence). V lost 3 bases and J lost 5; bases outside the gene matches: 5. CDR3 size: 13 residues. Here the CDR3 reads CSARSPSGDTQYF. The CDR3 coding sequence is TGCAGTGCTAGGAGTCCTAGCGGAGATACGCAGTATTTT.

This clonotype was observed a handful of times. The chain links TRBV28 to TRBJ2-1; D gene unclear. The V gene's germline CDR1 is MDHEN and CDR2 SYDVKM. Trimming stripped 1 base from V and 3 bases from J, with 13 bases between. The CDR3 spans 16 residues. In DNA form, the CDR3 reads TGTGCCAGCAGTTTATCGAGGCAGAATCTCTACAATGAGCAGTTCTTC. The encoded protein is CASSLSRQNLYNEQFF.

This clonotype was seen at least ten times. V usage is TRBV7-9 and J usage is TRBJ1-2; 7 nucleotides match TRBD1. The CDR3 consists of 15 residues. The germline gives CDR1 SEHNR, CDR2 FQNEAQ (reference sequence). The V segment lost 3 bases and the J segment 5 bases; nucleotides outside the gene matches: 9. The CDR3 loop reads CASSLVSGTAYGYTF. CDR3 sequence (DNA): TGTGCCAGCAGCTTGGTCTCCGGGACAGCTTATGGCTACACCTTC.

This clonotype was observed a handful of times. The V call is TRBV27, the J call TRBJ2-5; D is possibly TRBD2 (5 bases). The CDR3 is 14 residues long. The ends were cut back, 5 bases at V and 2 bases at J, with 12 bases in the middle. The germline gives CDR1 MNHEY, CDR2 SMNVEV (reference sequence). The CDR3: CASSPRTRQETQYF. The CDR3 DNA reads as TGTGCCAGCAGTCCCCGGACTCGGCAAGAGACCCAGTACTTC.

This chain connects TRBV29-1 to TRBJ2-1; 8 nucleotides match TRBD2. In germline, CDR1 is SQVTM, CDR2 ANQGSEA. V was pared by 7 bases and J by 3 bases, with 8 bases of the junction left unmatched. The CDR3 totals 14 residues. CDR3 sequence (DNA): TGCAGCGCAGTTGCGGGGGGCCTCTACAATGAGCAGTTCTTC. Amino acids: CSAVAGGLYNEQFF.

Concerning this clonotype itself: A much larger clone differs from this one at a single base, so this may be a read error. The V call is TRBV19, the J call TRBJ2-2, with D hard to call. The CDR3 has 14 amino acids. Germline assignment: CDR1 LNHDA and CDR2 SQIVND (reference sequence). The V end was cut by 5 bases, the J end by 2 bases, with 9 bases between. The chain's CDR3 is CASSQLGNTGELFF. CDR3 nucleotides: TGTGCCAGTAGTCAACTGGGTAACACCGGGGAGCTGTTTTTT.

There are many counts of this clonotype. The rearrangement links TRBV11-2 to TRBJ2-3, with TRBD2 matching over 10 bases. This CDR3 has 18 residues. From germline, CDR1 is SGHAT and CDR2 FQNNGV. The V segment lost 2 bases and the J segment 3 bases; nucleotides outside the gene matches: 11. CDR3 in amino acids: CASSLLLLAGIDTDTQYF. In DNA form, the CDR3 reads TGTGCCAGCAGCTTACTTTTACTAGCGGGAATCGATACAGATACGCAGTATTTT. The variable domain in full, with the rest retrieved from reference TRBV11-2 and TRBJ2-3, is EAGVAQSPRYKIIEKRQSVAFWCNPISGHATLYWYQQILGQGPKLLIQFQNNGVVDDSQLPKDRFSAERLKGVDSTLKIQPAKLEDSAVYLCASSLLLLAGIDTDTQYFGPGTRLTVL.

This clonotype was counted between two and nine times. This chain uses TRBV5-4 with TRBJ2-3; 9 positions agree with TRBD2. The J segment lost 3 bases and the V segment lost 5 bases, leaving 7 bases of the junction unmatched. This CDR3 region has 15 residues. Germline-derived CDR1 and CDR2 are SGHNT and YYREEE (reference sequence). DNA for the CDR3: TGTGCCAGCAGTTCCGGGACTAGCCCTACAGATACGCAGTATTTT. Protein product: CASSSGTSPTDTQYF. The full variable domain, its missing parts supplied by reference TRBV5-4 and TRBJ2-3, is ETGVTQSPTHLIKTRGQQVTLRCSSQSGHNTVSWYQQALGQGPQFIFQYYREEENGRGNFPPRFSGLQFPNYSSELNVNALELDDSALYLCASSSGTSPTDTQYFGPGTRLTVL.

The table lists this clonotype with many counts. The CDR3 loop reads CASSYGGRVYF. In DNA, the CDR3 is TGTGCCAGCAGCTACGGCGGGCGCGTGTATTTT. V and J are TRBV7-8 and TRBJ2-3, with a tentative D call TRBD2 (5 bases). The CDR3 covers 11 residues. Trimming shortened V by 4 bases and J by 14 bases, and 13 bases separated the two germline ends. Germline V gene data show CDR1 as SGHVS and CDR2 as FQNEAQ.

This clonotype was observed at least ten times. In DNA, the CDR3 is TGTGCCAGCAGTTTCAGTTTTGGGAGTGGGGCCAACGTCCTGACTTTC. This encodes CASSFSFGSGANVLTF. The gene calls are TRBV27 and TRBJ2-6; weak D call: TRBD2 (5 bases). The germline V and J ends were trimmed by 3 bases and 3 bases, with 12 bases remaining between them. In germline, CDR1 is MNHEY, CDR2 SMNVEV (reference sequence). CDR3 size: 16 residues.